Included here is one TCR beta chain sequence, with context. As yet, its antigen is unknown. This sample's TCRbeta library carried unique molecular identifier barcodes. TCRdb used MiXCR to reprocess the PCR reads, holding one entry per CDR3 protein. The sample lists 500,000 or so distinct CDR3 sequences; around 10% were seen once. These data come from a study of T-cell reconstitution after alpha-beta-depleted transplantation in children. Study observations and caveats: At one year after transplant, newly produced T cells mostly accounted for T-cell counts and diversity. After transplant, high TCRbeta diversity at day 60 in some patients arose from surviving recipient T cells and thymic progenitors. As was reported, about two months after transplant, alpha-beta T cells came from several hundred expanded graft clones.

There are 13 residues in the CDR3. Germline CDR1 and CDR2: DFQATT and SNEGSKA (reference sequence). V was trimmed by 0 bases and J by 6 bases, leaving 11 bases between them. The chain employs TRBV20-1 and TRBJ1-1, with D possibly TRBD1 on 6 matching bases. The sample was PBMCs, mostly from graft donor cells, taken 180 days after TCRalphabeta/CD19-depleted stem cell transplant. This TCR was recovered from a female patient between 2 and 15 years old who had a stem cell transplant for aplastic anemia, so the T cells may come from the graft donor. CDR3 DNA sequence: TGCAGTGCTAGAGAGGGGACAACCTCTGAAGCTTTCTTT. This sequence encodes CSAREGTTSEAFF.